What follows is one TCR beta chain and its context. One end of the junction fails to match germline, which may point to a read error. This specimen comes from a study of cytomegalovirus exposure and HLA in healthy donors. At the level of the study: Previous work identified roughly 120 million unique TCR beta sequences from about 200 million T cells.

The PCR used 60 Vbeta and 13 Jbeta primers. TCRdb keeps only in-frame clones here, not all; method: immunoSEQ multiplex PCR. The sample shows about 200,000 clones, around 80% of them seen only once. From germline, CDR1 is SEHNR and CDR2 FQNEAQ (reference sequence). This CDR3 comprises 15 residues. This rearrangement joins TRBV7-9 to TRBJ1-1; D not resolved. Sequencing was performed on PBMCs. The receptor comes from a man aged 35 to 55 in good health and CMV-seronegative. The CDR3 region is CSSNLNEGPTAEAFF. The CDR3 DNA follows: TGTTCCAGCAACCTAAATGAGGGTCCCACTGCTGAAGCTTTCTTT. Full variable domain (remainder filled in from reference TRBV7-9 and TRBJ1-1): DTGVSQNPRHKITKRGQNVTFRCDPISEHNRLYWYRQTLGQGPEFLTYFQNEAQLEKSRLLSDRFSAERPKGSFSTLEIQRTEQGDSAMYLCSSNLNEGPTAEAFFGQGTRLTVV.